This TCR beta chain was sequenced for a study of blood T cell repertoires in COVID-19 (dated by TCRdb to the early 2020s). A note on the overall study: Collaborator samples came from the United States, Italy and Spain and covered acute and convalescent phases of COVID-19. The material from the prospective study consisted of cDNA or gDNA derived from T cells, B-cell-depleted T cells, or PBMCs. Subjects who had been exposed to COVID-19, were actively infected with it, or had recovered from it provided the deeply sampled blood TCRbeta repertoires that made up the dataset. A freely available public database, intended as a resource for researchers studying the immune response to SARS-CoV-2, is where the repertoires were released. Samples came from the ongoing ImmuneRACE study (first 160 participants) plus 1,254 subjects from 6 global collaborators. Sample metadata almost always included a de-identified subject ID, COVID-19 status, age in years and sex. HLA class I and class II types, where available, came from metadata supplied by the sample provider rather than from assay-based typing. Points the paper makes about the study in general: How much clinical and demographic metadata was included differed by source and by participant, and the metadata was provided uncurated.

The CDR3 goes from the cysteine to the phenylalanine over 14 residues. Only CDR3 DNA remains: 42 bases, in frame from the first base. The CDR1 and CDR2 encoded by the germline V gene are SGDLS and YYNGEE. For this chain, trimming is 3 bases at the V end and 3 bases at the J end, and the number of junction bases without a gene match is 5. TCRbeta CDR3 regions were amplified from genomic DNA using the immunoSEQ Assay, a bias-controlled multiplex PCR. The paper's processing steps were these. The number of nucleated cells in each sample was estimated from the amplification of reference gene primers within the assay. Sequence reads were collapsed and filtered to measure the absolute abundance of every unique TCRbeta CDR3 rearrangement. For each sample, productive Simpson clonality was calculated by taking the square root of Simpson's diversity index across productive rearrangements. The table was pulled from immuneACCESS by TCRdb, which kept in-frame rearrangements only. Such tables lose some clones; where checked, under half of the loss comes from unresolved V genes, and the rest has no known cause. Clonal size and the V and J genes are those of that table, whereas D and trimming came from the DNA. For this sample the table gives some 100,000 clones, of which 88% were detected only once. Of the sample, around 2.2% is held by the ten largest clones.

At one collaborating source in Seattle, patients were enrolled during active infection and were followed longitudinally through the course of disease. Whole blood was collected in K2EDTA tubes by collaborating institutions according to the institutions' own protocols. Collaborator samples were shipped for TCRbeta analysis as frozen whole blood, isolated PBMCs, or DNA extracted from either sample type. To note about this clone: Its antigen is unknown. No base-level quality is on record; no much larger clone is a single base apart.

The chain couples TRBV9 to TRBJ2-7; TRBD1 lines up with 8 middle nucleotides. The clonotype comes from a man in his fifties or sixties with COVID-19, enrolled during active disease. The specimen was peripheral blood. The DNA sequence follows: TGTGCCAGCAGCGGCCCCGACAGGGGCTACGAGCAGTACTTC. This yields the protein CASSGPDRGYEQYF.